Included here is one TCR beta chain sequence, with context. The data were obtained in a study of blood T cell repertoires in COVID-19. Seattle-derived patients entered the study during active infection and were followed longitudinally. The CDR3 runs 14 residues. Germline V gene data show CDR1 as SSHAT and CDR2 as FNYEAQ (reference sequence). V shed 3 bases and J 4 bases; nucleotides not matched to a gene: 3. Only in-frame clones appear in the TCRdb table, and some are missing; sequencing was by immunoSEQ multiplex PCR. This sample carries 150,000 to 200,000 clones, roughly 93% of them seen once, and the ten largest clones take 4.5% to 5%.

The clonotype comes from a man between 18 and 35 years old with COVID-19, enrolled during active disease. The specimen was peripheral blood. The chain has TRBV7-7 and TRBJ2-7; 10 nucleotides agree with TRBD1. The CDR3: CASSFRDRGYEQYF. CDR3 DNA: TGTGCCAGCAGCTTCCGGGACAGGGGTTACGAGCAGTACTTC.